The next 12 T cell receptor beta chains were all read from a single sample in a study of cytomegalovirus exposure and HLA in healthy donors. A multiplex PCR was run with 60 Vbeta primers and 13 Jbeta primers. TCRdb keeps only in-frame clones here, not all; method: immunoSEQ multiplex PCR. The sample lists 150,000 to 200,000 clones, 70% occurring once. The source material was PBMCs. All receptors come from a man between 18 and 35 years old in good health and CMV-seropositive.

The CDR3 DNA is TGTGCCAGCAGTTACTCTCGGGGAAGCGGCTACACCTTC. Residues: CASSYSRGSGYTF. The chain is built from TRBV6-5 and TRBJ1-2, with unresolved D. The V end was cut by 0 bases, the J end by 8 bases, with 10 bases between. The CDR3 length is 13 residues. The germline V gene has CDR1 MNHEY and CDR2 SVGAGI.

The V gene is TRBV28, the J gene TRBJ1-5; D is possibly TRBD1 (5 bases). The germline gives CDR1 MDHEN, CDR2 SYDVKM. The CDR3 is 13 residues long. The germline V and J ends were trimmed by 6 bases and 3 bases, with 9 bases remaining between them. CDR3 nucleotide sequence: TGTGCCAGCAGAACAGGTATCAATCAGCCCCAGCATTTT. It encodes CASRTGINQPQHF.

The count of this clone is one. The gene calls are TRBV9 and TRBJ2-2; tentatively, D is TRBD2 (7 bases). The V gene's germline CDR1 is SGDLS and CDR2 YYNGEE. Trimming left V 0 bases short and J 2 bases short, with 17 bases between. The CDR3 has 18 amino acids. The CDR3 coding sequence is TGTGCCAGCAGCGTAGATTTTTCGGGGGGCCCCAACACCGGGGAGCTGTTTTTT. It encodes CASSVDFSGGPNTGELFF.

This clone was seen only once. The rearrangement links TRBV5-1 to TRBJ2-1; 10 nucleotides match TRBD1. With 4 bases clipped from V and 4 bases from J, the junction kept 5 bases outside the gene matches. Germline V gene sequence: CDR1 SGHRS, CDR2 YFSETQ. The CDR3 loop spans 15 amino acids. The CDR3 DNA is TGCGCCAGCAGCCGGGGACAGGGGATTTACAATGAGCAGTTCTTC. This gives the protein CASSRGQGIYNEQFF.

A note on this clone: One end of the junction fails to match germline, which may point to a read error. The DNA for the CDR3 is TGTGCCAGCAGTTCGGGACAGTGGGGGAACTATGGCTGCACCTTC. This codes for CASSSGQWGNYGCTF. The rearrangement joins TRBV5-6 to TRBJ1-2; 7 bases are a match to TRBD1. The CDR3 extends over 15 amino acids. Germline V lookup: CDR1 SGHDT, CDR2 YYEEEE.

V usage is TRBV6-1 and J usage is TRBJ2-7; 10 positions match TRBD1. The CDR3 has 15 amino acids. Germline V gene data show CDR1 as MNHNS and CDR2 as SASEGT. V lost 3 bases and J lost 6; bases outside the gene matches: 8. The CDR3 bases are TGTGCCAGCAGTGAGCGGACAGGGGGAATAGGCGAGCAGTACGTC. Its protein product is CASSERTGGIGEQYV.

The chain joins TRBV5-4 to TRBJ2-1, with 11 nucleotides matching TRBD1. Per germline, CDR1 SGHNT and CDR2 YYREEE (reference sequence). V was clipped by 3 bases and J by 6 bases; unmatched bases: 5. The CDR3 loop spans 15 amino acids. The DNA for the CDR3 is TGTGCCAGCAGCTCCGGGACAGGGGGTTTCAATGAGCAGTTCTTC. Residues: CASSSGTGGFNEQFF.

To note about this clone: At one boundary the junction diverges from the germline segment, which might be a read error. The chain has TRBV7-9 and TRBJ1-2, with D perhaps matching TRBD1 (5 bases). The CDR3 has 11 amino acids. Germline CDR1 and CDR2: SEHNR and FQNEAQ (reference sequence). CDR3 protein: CASSFDKTAHF. The CDR3 nucleotides read TGTGCCAGCAGCTTCGACAAGACAGCCCATTTC.

The CDR3 reads CASSVGGQETQYF. CDR3 DNA: TGTGCCAGTAGTGTCGGAGGTCAAGAGACCCAGTACTTC. This chain connects TRBV19 to TRBJ2-5, with D perhaps matching TRBD2 (5 bases). CDR1 is LNHDA, CDR2 SQIVND, per germline (reference sequence). Trimming took off 5 bases at V and 2 bases at J, with 9 bases between the two ends. The CDR3 totals 13 residues. The full variable domain, in which reference TRBV19 and TRBJ2-5 provide the parts outside the CDR3, is DGGITQSPKYLFRKEGQNVTLSCEQNLNHDAMYWYRQDPGQGLRLIYYSQIVNDFQKGDIAEGYSVSREKKESFPLTVTSAQKNPTAFYLCASSVGGQETQYFGPGTRLLVL.

Regarding this clone: The identical CDR3 is also encoded by other nucleotide sequences in the sample. This chain joins TRBV29-1 and TRBJ1-5, with a tentative D call TRBD1 (5 bases). Trimming took off 6 bases at V and 2 bases at J, with 17 bases between the two ends. The CDR3 consists of 15 residues. Germline CDR1 is SQVTM and CDR2 is ANQGSEA. The CDR3 spells CSVGGQGGGNQPQHF. CDR3 nucleotides: TGCAGCGTGGGGGGTCAGGGCGGGGGCAATCAGCCCCAGCATTTT.

The rearrangement uses TRBV2 and TRBJ1-2; the match to TRBD1 covers 9 bases. J was trimmed by 3 bases and V by 4 bases; bases with no gene match: 6. CDR3 length: 15 amino acids. CDR1 is SNHLY, CDR2 FYNNEI, per germline. The CDR3 DNA reads as TGTGCCAGCAGTGGCCCGGGACAGGGCTACTATGGCTACACCTTC. This gives the protein CASSGPGQGYYGYTF.

The table lists this clone with a few counts. J is TRBJ2-5 and V is TRBV30; D gene ambiguous. The CDR3 covers 13 residues. The V end lost 2 bases, the J end lost 4 bases, and 11 bases lay between the germline ends. Per germline, CDR1 GTSNPN and CDR2 SVGIG (reference sequence). The CDR3 loop reads CAWSQRLGETQYF. In DNA, the CDR3 is TGTGCCTGGAGTCAAAGACTTGGAGAGACCCAGTACTTC.